This entry is about one TCR beta chain. This sample was included in a study of blood T cell repertoires in COVID-19. Study-level information: PBMCs, B-cell-depleted T cells, or T cells provided the cDNA or gDNA that made up the material.

Original handling: Amplifying reference gene primers gave estimates of nucleated cell counts. Clones were sequenced by immunoSEQ multiplex PCR, and TCRdb holds only the in-frame ones, with some missing. The V and J calls and the clone size are those of that table, but D and trimming were determined from the DNA. The data contain about 270,000 clones, 70% to 90% of them seen just once; the ten biggest clones take up roughly 4%. Enrolled through a virtual design, the participants were between roughly 18 and 90 years of age and came from 24 US areas. Which cohort a participant joined came from the clinical history participants gave. The CDR3 consists of 14 residues. Trimming stripped 3 bases from V and 5 bases from J, with 14 bases between. Germline V gives CDR1 DFQATT, CDR2 SNEGSKA (reference sequence).

The genes are TRBV20-1 and TRBJ2-1; possibly TRBD2 for D (6 bases). The receptor's source is a woman in her 30s with acute COVID-19. The sample taken for sequencing was PBMCs or T cells enriched from blood (not recorded which). CDR3: CSASSGLDHNEQFF. Written as DNA, the CDR3 is TGCAGTGCTAGTAGCGGACTCGACCACAATGAGCAGTTCTTC.